This T cell receptor (beta chain) appears in the sequencing data of a study of T cell responses to AZD1222 COVID-19 vaccine (TCRdb year 2021). Looking at the study overall: A total of under 250 trial participants underwent TCR sequencing, of whom 207 had received two doses of AZD1222 and roughly 26 had received two doses of the MenACWY control vaccine. Enrollment into the trials was organized by age into subgroups of 18-55, 56-69 and 70-plus years, and those subgroups contained roughly 150, 30 and 60 TCR-sequenced participants, respectively. Summary of the overall study and its limitations: Nearly half of unique spike-specific TCRs reportedly recognized epitopes outside regions mutated in the B.1.351 and B.1.1.7 variants. In the small 56-69-year group, the increase in depth fell short of significance, most likely because of low power. CD4 TCRs associated with the vaccine covered the entire spike protein, and the dominant responses were in regions 160-218 and 743-854. Participants were mostly white British and included more females than males, and it was suggested by the authors that clonal diversity may have been underestimated. Because no day 14 peak-response samples were available, the repertoires could be characterized only after the peak T cell response. Spike-specific TCR breadth and depth rose significantly after two AZD1222 doses compared with day 0 and with MenACWY recipients. Only five to seven AZD1222 recipients were SARS-CoV-2 seropositive at baseline, limiting conclusions about previously exposed vaccinees.

Details on this clone: Its recognized antigen is unknown. Per-base qualities were not stored, and no clone one base away is much larger.

This specimen's time point label, per the study, means: about 28 days (+/-7) after the second vaccine dose. AZD1222 recipients whose second dose came at about 4 weeks and those whose second dose came at about 12 weeks were combined into one group, since spike-specific TCR depth and breadth did not differ between the two schedules. Vaccinee samples came from UK trials COV001 and COV002, including a single-blind randomized controlled phase 2/3 trial of AZD1222 (ChAdOx1 nCoV-19) in healthy adults. For TCRbeta chain sequencing, PBMC samples were collected from trial participants at day 0 and at day 28 after the second dose. The CDR3 regions of human TCRbeta chains were analyzed by immunosequencing. The original pipeline was this. Repertoire TCRs were matched against a reference library of SARS-CoV-2-specific TCRs generated with the MIRA antigen-specificity platform. Breadth was defined as the fraction of unique TCRs that were SARS-CoV-2-associated. Depth was defined as the fraction of total T cells that were SARS-CoV-2-associated. Using the MIRA data, every spike-specific TCR was mapped to the spike region that the TCR reacted to and assigned to either a CD4 or a CD8 class. Log10-transformed breadth and depth values were compared by one-way ANOVA with Sidak's multiple comparisons tests. The immuneACCESS repertoire file appears here via TCRdb, limited to in-frame rearrangements. These files lack a portion of the clones; in checked studies, under half of the deficit traces to unresolved V genes, and the cause of the others is not known. Clone size and V and J calls were adopted from that table, with D and trimming inferred from the DNA. Within this sample are 100,000 or so clones, with 90% to 95% of them counted one time only. The top ten constitute 2.5% to 3.5% of the sample.

The source was peripheral blood, collected 28 days after the second AZD1222 dose. This TCR was recovered from an adult who received the AZD1222 COVID-19 vaccine.

The DNA sequence is as follows: TGTGCCACCAGTGACCGGACAGGGGGGAACACTGAAGCTTTCTTT. It codes for CATSDRTGGNTEAFF. The chain is encoded by TRBV24-1 joined to TRBJ1-1; a stretch of 10 junction bases matches TRBD1. The CDR1 and CDR2 encoded by the germline V gene are KGHDR and SFDVKD. Trimming accounts for 4 bases at V and 1 base at J, while the number of junction bases matched to no gene is 2. Taken from cysteine to phenylalanine, the CDR3 has 15 residues. Just the 45-base CDR3 DNA is kept, in frame starting at base 1.